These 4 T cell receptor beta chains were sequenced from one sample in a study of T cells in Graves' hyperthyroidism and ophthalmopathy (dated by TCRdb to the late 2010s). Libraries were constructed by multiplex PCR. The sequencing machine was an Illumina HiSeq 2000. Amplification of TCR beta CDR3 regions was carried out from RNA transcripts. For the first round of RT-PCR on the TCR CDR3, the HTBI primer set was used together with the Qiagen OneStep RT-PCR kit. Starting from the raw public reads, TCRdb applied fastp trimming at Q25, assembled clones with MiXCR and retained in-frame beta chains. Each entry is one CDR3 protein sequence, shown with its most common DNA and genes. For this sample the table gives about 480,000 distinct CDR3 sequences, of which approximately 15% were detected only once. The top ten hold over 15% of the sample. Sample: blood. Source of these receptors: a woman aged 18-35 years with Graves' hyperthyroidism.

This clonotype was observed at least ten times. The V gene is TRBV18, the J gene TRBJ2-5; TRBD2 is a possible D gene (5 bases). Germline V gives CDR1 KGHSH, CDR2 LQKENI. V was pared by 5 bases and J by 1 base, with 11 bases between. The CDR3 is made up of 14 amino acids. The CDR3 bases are TGTGCCAGCTCATTCCGGACTTCCCAAGAGACCCAGTACTTC. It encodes CASSFRTSQETQYF.

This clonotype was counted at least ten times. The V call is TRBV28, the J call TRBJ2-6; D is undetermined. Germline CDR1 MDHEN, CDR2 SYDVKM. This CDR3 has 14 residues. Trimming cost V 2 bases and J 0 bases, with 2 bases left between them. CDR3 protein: CASSLTSGANVLTF. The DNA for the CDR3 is TGTGCCAGCAGTTTAACCTCTGGGGCCAACGTCCTGACTTTC.

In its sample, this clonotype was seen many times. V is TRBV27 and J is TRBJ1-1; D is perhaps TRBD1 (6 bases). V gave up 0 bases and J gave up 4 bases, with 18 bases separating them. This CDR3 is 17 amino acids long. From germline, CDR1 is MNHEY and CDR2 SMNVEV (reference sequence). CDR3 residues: CASSLSEKDSTATEAFF. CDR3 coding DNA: TGTGCCAGCAGTTTATCGGAAAAGGACAGTACAGCCACTGAAGCTTTCTTT.

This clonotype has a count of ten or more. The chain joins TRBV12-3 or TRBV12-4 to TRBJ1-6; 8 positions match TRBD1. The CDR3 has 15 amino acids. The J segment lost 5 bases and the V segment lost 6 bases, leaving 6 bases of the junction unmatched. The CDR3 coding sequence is TGTGCCAGCAGGGGGACAGGTGGCAATAATTCACCCCTCCACTTT. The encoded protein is CASRGTGGNNSPLHF.